This record looks at one TCR beta chain sequence and its context. Its cognate antigen is unknown. V was pared by 0 bases and J by 4 bases, with 3 bases of the junction left unmatched. The CDR3 has 15 residues. The germline V gene encodes CDR1 LGHNA and CDR2 YSLEER. This sample was taken from a study of a mutant IDH1 vaccine in newly diagnosed glioma. Overall study: A roughly 62% male, around 38% female split and a mean age of about 44 years characterized treated patients. Week 35 was safety follow-up visit V12; week 47 was end-of-study visit V13.

Produced via immunoSEQ multiplex PCR; TCRdb's table is partial and in-frame only. Of tens of thousands of clones listed, more than 80% are singletons. Regarding time point: week 47, end of study. What each vaccine dose contained was 300 ug of mutant IDH1 20-mer peptide, accompanied by topical imiquimod. The specimen was PBMCs, collected from a glioma patient whose treatment included an IDH1 peptide vaccine. This chain joins TRBV4-3 and TRBJ2-1; 7 nucleotides agree with TRBD2. The receptor was isolated from a man between 35 and 55 years old with glioma. CDR3 coding DNA: TGCGCCAGCAGCCAAGATGGGGGGGTGTACAATGAGCAGTTCTTC. It is translated as CASSQDGGVYNEQFF.